This T cell receptor beta chain was identified during a study of cytomegalovirus exposure and HLA in healthy donors (dated by TCRdb to 2015 to 2018). General notes on the study: An earlier analysis of 587 of the donors reported approximately 300 Gb of sequence data and around 120 million unique TCR beta sequences from about 180 million T cells. An early release covering about 600 HLA-typed donors comprised roughly 300 gigabases of sequencing data and around 86 million unique TCR sequences. The genetic ancestry cluster associated with self-reported Caucasian donors included roughly 84% of the 398 genotyped donors. The aim of the study was to test whether cataloging public T cell receptors could identify signatures of past pathogen exposure. The study profiled the T cell repertoires of hundreds of subjects by immunosequencing and related them to cytomegalovirus serostatus. A separate validation cohort of roughly 110 different subjects was used in addition to the 666-subject first cohort. To predict cytomegalovirus infection status, the study combined high-throughput TCR immunosequencing, statistical association of individual TCRs with disease status, and machine learning. A later analysis re-analyzed previously published TCR beta repertoires from roughly 630 donors and added high-resolution HLA genotyping to study TCR occurrence patterns. Rather than drawing on any new phenotypic data, the later analysis identified candidate immune exposures from TCR beta sequences and the way those sequences occurred across donors. An earlier analysis of about 620 of the donors applied high-throughput TCR beta sequencing to assess whether each TCR beta V gene segment acted as functional or pseudogenic. Donor age, sex, ethnicity and CMV serostatus were compiled together with the repertoire data. In a later genetic analysis, genome-wide SNP genotypes for about three fifths of the roughly 670 donors were used, and that subset was treated as a discovery cohort. Every repertoire in the discovery cohort had been generated on one and the same sequencing platform. Class I and class II HLA loci were covered by the typing at four-digit resolution. The number of typed donors differed by locus: about 620-640 for A, B, C, DRB1 and DQB1; 500 to 550 for DQA1; approximately 600 for DPA1; and roughly 470 for DPB1. A handful of DR-DQ haplotypes were handled as single units for association and clustering because linkage in the cohort was strong. Across some 400 genotyped donors of the cohort, an average of roughly 230,000 unique TCR beta nucleotide sequences per donor were sequenced, and roughly a sixth of those sequences were non-productive. The research as a whole found: Some 16 rarely observed V segments, including chromosome 9 orphons, were excluded from the earlier analysis of approximately 500 of the donors because counts were too low. Correlated functional status among segregating V segments might be attributable to linkage disequilibrium, but an unknown experimental factor could not be ruled out. Specific HLA alleles were associated with 16,951 TCR beta sequences at a false discovery rate of 0.05 in a later analysis. The 87-base-pair reads could not distinguish some IMGT-functional V segments, including TRBV6-2 and TRBV6-3, so those segments were excluded. An association between a missense DCLRE1C variant and V-gene and J-gene trimming of TCR beta chains was found in a later genetic analysis and replicated in an independent cohort. This cohort had only TCR beta chains sequenced, and the lack of alpha or paired-chain data limited which features could be detected. A further reported finding was that TCR beta sequences accurately predicted the HLA-A and HLA-B alleles for most subjects in the first cohort. According to the authors, the approach could potentially be generalized to other disease states and immunological phenotypes. In a later analysis, TCR association rates were found to vary across HLA loci, with the most associated TCRs seen for DRB1 alleles and the fewest for HLA-C alleles. In a later analysis, HLA-associated TCR beta chains were found to be more clonally expanded and to have lower generation probabilities than equally common non-associated chains. Across donors, most TCR sequences were observed very rarely, whereas some public TCRs were present in many individuals. In an earlier analysis of some 640 of the donors, most TCR beta V segments were observed in productive rearrangements about 87% or about 30% of the time, broadly matching IMGT annotations. In a later genetic analysis, fewer N-insertions in productive TCRs were reported among donors in an Asian-associated ancestry cluster than the approximately 670-donor mean. The classifier was reported to diagnose cytomegalovirus status with high specificity and sensitivity in both the original cohort and the validation cohort. Sequencing depth was assumed to be roughly uniform across donors in the presence/absence analyses, though that assumption may not hold. The study listed 164 TCR beta chains as associated with cytomegalovirus. A few of the identified cytomegalovirus-associated TCR beta chains were confirmed in vitro to be specific for cytomegalovirus antigens. Because HLA typing was missing for some donors at each locus, association tests included only the typed subset. A later analysis found that most CMV-associated TCR beta chains appeared HLA-restricted, with HLA associations seemingly driven largely by CMV exposure. When HLA alleles, especially DR and DQ, strongly co-occurred, attributing TCR associations to individual alleles was difficult. A cluster of highly shared sequence variants was judged likely to represent a technical artifact of the sequencing pipeline. According to a later analysis, parvovirus B19, influenza, CMV and Epstein-Barr virus appeared linked to several top co-occurrence clusters. CMV serostatus was the only immune exposure information available for the cohort.

Based on the germline V gene (reference sequence), the CDR1 and CDR2 sequences are GTSNPN and SVGIG. There are 13 amino acids in the CDR3, from cysteine to phenylalanine inclusive. Here the CDR3 DNA is all that survives: 39 bases in frame from base 1. V ends up 8 bases short and J 1 base short, with an unmatched junction base count of 4. This clone was counted a single time. Its specific antigen is unknown. No base quality information exists; no much larger clone differs at one position. The library was built by means of the immunoSEQ multiplex PCR assay. A mixture of 60 forward primers for TCR Vbeta segments and 13 reverse primers for TCR Jbeta segments was used in the multiplex PCR. A multiplex PCR assay on genomic DNA amplified the CDR3 region of rearranged TCR beta genes. The Illumina HiSeq System was used to sequence the amplified TCR beta libraries as 87-base-pair reads. In the original analysis: Across the 666 repertoires, a later analysis counted tens of millions of unique TCR beta chains, some 11 million of which were shared by at least two donors. To remove PCR and sequencing errors, raw reads were error-corrected and collapsed into unique sequences using a nearest-neighbor algorithm that merged closely related sequences. To assign V, D and J gene segments, CDR3 sequences were aligned to IMGT reference sequences. For a sequence to be retained, at least a six-nucleotide match to both a V gene segment and a J gene segment was required. Rearrangements were called productive when the CDR3 lacked stop codons and stayed in frame with V and J; all others were non-productive. Following IMGT convention, CDR3 was defined as the stretch from the second conserved V-encoded cysteine to the conserved J-encoded phenylalanine. The earlier analysis of about 560 of the donors excluded any sequence lacking an unambiguous match to a single V gene segment. An earlier analysis of 587 of the donors classified V segments as functional when productive rearrangements were above 56.7% and as segregating when the standard deviation between donors was above 5%. A statistical classification framework was built to diagnose cytomegalovirus status from the catalog of TCR beta chain sequences. A later analysis assigned V and J genes by comparing TCR nucleotide sequences with IMGT/GENE-DB human TR gene sequences. The TCRdist pipeline was used in a later analysis to assign CDR3 sequences and most-parsimonious VDJ recombination scenarios. In a later analysis, every TCR beta chain was defined by the combination of its CDR3 amino acid sequence and its V-gene family, and reads without a unique V-gene family were dropped. As a way to deal with suspected cross-contamination and a sequencing artifact, a later analysis dropped 450 to 600 nucleotide sequences that were highly shared and had low generation probability. For each public chain, a later analysis derived a clonal expansion index from normalized ranks of inferred template counts within each repertoire. In a later analysis, generation probabilities were computed using a VDJ recombination model fitted to out-of-frame rearrangements, and the results were checked against IGoR. In a later analysis, hypergeometric tests were used to score TCR-TCR, TCR-HLA and TCR-CMV co-occurrence, with a repertoire-size bias correction applied to TCR pairs. In a later analysis, false discovery rates were estimated by permuting HLA or CMV assignments 20 times. In a later analysis, co-occurring TCRs were grouped using DBSCAN, and TCRdist sequence similarity was added for clustering within HLA-allele-positive subsets. Repertoires with fewer than 30,000 or more than 120,000 public chains were left out of co-occurrence clustering, as were five repertoires with anomalous nucleotide sharing. This immuneACCESS table, as held by TCRdb, lists in-frame sequences with V and J called but not all clones. Of the missing ones, under half trace to an unresolved V gene in checked studies; the others have no known cause. V, J and clone size reflect that table, while D and trimming were determined from the DNA. This sample comprises 200,000 to 300,000 clones, approximately 84% of them detected only once. Of the sample, about 2% falls within the top ten clones.

The cohort was made up of 500 to 850 healthy bone marrow donors. All cohort members were sampled while nominally healthy, although unrecorded immune exposures were likely present. The donor was CMV seropositive and was included in the group of around 300 seropositive cohort members. Every donor gave a peripheral blood sample, and the peripheral blood mononuclear cells from that sample were used for TCR beta sequencing. The Qiagen DNeasy Blood Extraction Kit was used to extract genomic DNA from the blood cell samples. This TCR derives from a middle-aged woman in good health and CMV-seropositive. The chain is made from TRBV30 and TRBJ1-1; 10 bases in the junction line up with TRBD1. The sample comprised PBMCs. In nucleotides, the sequence is TGTGCCCGAGACAGGGGGCCGAACACTGAAGCTTTCTTT. It translates as CARDRGPNTEAFF.